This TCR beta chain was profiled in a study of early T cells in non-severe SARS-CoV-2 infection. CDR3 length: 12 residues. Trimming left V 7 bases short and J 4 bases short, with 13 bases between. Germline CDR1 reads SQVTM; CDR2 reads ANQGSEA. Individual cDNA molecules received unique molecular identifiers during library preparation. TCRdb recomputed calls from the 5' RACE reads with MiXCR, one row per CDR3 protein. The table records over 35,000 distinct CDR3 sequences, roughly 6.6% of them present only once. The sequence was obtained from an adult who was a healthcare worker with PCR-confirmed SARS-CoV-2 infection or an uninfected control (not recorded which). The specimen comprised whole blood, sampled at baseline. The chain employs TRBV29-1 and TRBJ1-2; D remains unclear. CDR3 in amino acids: CSASTGIYGYTF. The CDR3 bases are TGCAGCGCTTCGACTGGGATCTATGGCTACACCTTC.